This is a list of T cell receptor beta chains from one sample in a study of cytomegalovirus exposure and HLA in healthy donors. Repertoires were generated with immunoSEQ multiplex PCR, while TCRdb's copy carries only in-frame clones and drops some. Of 250,000 to 350,000 clones listed, around 86% were seen once; the top ten hold almost 4%. The sequenced sample was PBMCs. These receptors came from a man aged 35-49 years in good health and CMV-seropositive. Both conserved end residues are part of each CDR3. A D gene is named only where the DNA matches it firmly.

D gene: TRBD1
V gene: TRBV30
J gene: TRBJ1-2
CDR3 protein: CAWSVGQGARGYTF
CDR3 DNA: TGTGCCTGGAGTGTAGGTCAGGGGGCGCGAGGCTACACCTTC

D gene: TRBD1
V gene: TRBV6-5
J gene: TRBJ1-1
CDR3 protein: CASSSRQGRTEAFF
CDR3 DNA: TGTGCCAGCAGTTCCCGACAGGGAAGGACTGAAGCTTTCTTT

D gene: .
V gene: TRBV5-6
J gene: TRBJ2-3
CDR3 protein: CASSLMWTGAPSGTQYF
CDR3 DNA: TGTGCCAGCAGCTTGATGTGGACGGGAGCGCCGTCCGGTACGCAGTATTTT

D gene: TRBD1
V gene: TRBV6-1
J gene: TRBJ1-1
CDR3 protein: CASGTGSMNTEAFF
CDR3 DNA: TGTGCCAGCGGGACAGGGAGCATGAACACTGAAGCTTTCTTT

D gene: TRBD1
V gene: TRBV5-5
J gene: TRBJ1-2
CDR3 protein: CASSLEAGGYYGYTF
CDR3 DNA: TGTGCCAGCAGCTTGGAGGCAGGGGGGTACTATGGCTACACCTTC

D gene: .
V gene: TRBV13
J gene: TRBJ2-5
CDR3 protein: CASSSTHLLATETQYF
CDR3 DNA: TGTGCCAGCAGCTCCACTCACCTACTAGCCACAGAGACCCAGTACTTC

D gene: .
V gene: TRBV4-1
J gene: TRBJ1-1
CDR3 protein: CASSPQVNTEAFF
CDR3 DNA: TGCGCCAGCAGCCCACAGGTGAACACTGAAGCTTTCTTT

D gene: TRBD1
V gene: TRBV6-5
J gene: TRBJ2-7
CDR3 protein: CASSPWTGGDYEQYF
CDR3 DNA: TGTGCCAGCAGTCCATGGACAGGGGGAGACTACGAGCAGTACTTC

D gene: TRBD2
V gene: TRBV7-3
J gene: TRBJ2-1
CDR3 protein: CASSLGVLAGGLNEQFF
CDR3 DNA: TGTGCCAGCAGCTTAGGAGTGTTAGCGGGAGGGTTGAATGAGCAGTTCTTC

D gene: TRBD2
V gene: TRBV19
J gene: TRBJ2-2
CDR3 protein: CASSFPGLAVTGELFF
CDR3 DNA: TGTGCCAGTAGTTTCCCGGGACTAGCGGTCACCGGGGAGCTGTTTTTT

D gene: .
V gene: TRBV7-9
J gene: TRBJ1-2
CDR3 protein: CASSLVEDGYTF
CDR3 DNA: TGTGCCAGCAGCTTAGTGGAGGATGGCTACACCTTC